This T cell receptor (beta chain) stems from a study of blood T cell repertoires in COVID-19. Trimming left V 2 bases short and J 3 bases short, with 11 bases between. Germline CDR1 reads ENHRY; CDR2 reads SYGVKD. CDR3 length: 15 amino acids. Profiled with immunoSEQ multiplex PCR; TCRdb holds only in-frame clones, not every one. The sample lists 30,000 to 40,000 clones; 65% to 90% were seen once. This clonotype originated in a woman at least 80 years old with active or convalescent COVID-19. The chain uses TRBV10-3 and TRBJ1-5; TRBD1 is a possible D gene (6 bases). Sequencing input: peripheral blood. CDR3 protein: CAISESRGYNQPQHF. The CDR3 region has the DNA TGTGCCATCAGTGAGAGCAGGGGTTACAATCAGCCCCAGCATTTT.